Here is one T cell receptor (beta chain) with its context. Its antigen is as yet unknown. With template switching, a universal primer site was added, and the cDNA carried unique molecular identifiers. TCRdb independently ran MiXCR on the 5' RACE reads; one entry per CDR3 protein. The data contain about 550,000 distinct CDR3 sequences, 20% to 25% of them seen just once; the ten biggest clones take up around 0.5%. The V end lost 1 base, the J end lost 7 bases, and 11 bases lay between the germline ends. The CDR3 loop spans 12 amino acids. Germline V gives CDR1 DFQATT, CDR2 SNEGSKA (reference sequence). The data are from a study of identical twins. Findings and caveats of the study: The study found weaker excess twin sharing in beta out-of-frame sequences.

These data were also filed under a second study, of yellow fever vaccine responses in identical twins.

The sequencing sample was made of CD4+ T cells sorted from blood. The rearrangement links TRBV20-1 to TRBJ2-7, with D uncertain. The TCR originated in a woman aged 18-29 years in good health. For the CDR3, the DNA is TGCAGTGCTAGAGGTCCCGTAGGTGAGCAGTACTTC. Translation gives CSARGPVGEQYF.